A selection of T cell receptor beta chains follows, all from one sample in a study of PD-1 blockade in classical Hodgkin lymphoma. Repertoires were generated with immunoSEQ multiplex PCR, while TCRdb's copy carries only in-frame clones and drops some. This sample has about 90,000 clones, with around 90% found just once. The sequencing used peripheral blood mononuclear cells (PBMCs), collected before the second cycle of nivolumab. The receptors derive from a human donor with classical Hodgkin lymphoma. CDR3s include the opening cysteine and the closing phenylalanine or tryptophan. D genes are given only for firm matches. Clone size is not always given. Where it is, it says once, few, many or a class for expanded clones.

v_call	j_call	clone_size	d_call	cdr3_aa	cdr3_nt
TRBV30	TRBJ1-1	few	-	CAWSQQGNTEAFF	TGTGCCTGGAGTCAACAGGGGAACACTGAAGCTTTCTTT
TRBV6-1	TRBJ1-5	-	-	CASSEGDYSNQPQHF	TGTGCCAGCAGTGAGGGGGACTATAGCAATCAGCCCCAGCATTTT
TRBV30	TRBJ2-7	once	TRBD2	CAWSKGLAAEQYF	TGTGCCTGGAGCAAGGGACTAGCGGCCGAGCAGTACTTC
TRBV28	TRBJ1-1	-	-	CASSLGGSTEAFF	TGTGCCAGCAGTTTAGGGGGTTCCACTGAAGCTTTCTTT
TRBV2	TRBJ2-1	-	TRBD2	CATGAGRGSYNEQFF	TGTGCCACCGGAGCGGGACGGGGCTCCTACAATGAGCAGTTCTTC
TRBV7-9	TRBJ2-7	-	TRBD2	CASSSAYPAGGYEQYF	TGTGCCAGCAGCTCTGCTTACCCAGCGGGGGGTTACGAGCAGTACTTC
TRBV5-6	TRBJ1-5	-	TRBD1	CASSGQGIDNQPQHF	TGTGCCAGCAGTGGACAGGGTATCGACAATCAGCCCCAGCATTTT
TRBV5-6	TRBJ2-7	-	TRBD1	CASSLAAGGLSYEQYF	TGTGCCAGCAGCTTGGCGGCAGGGGGCCTCTCCTACGAGCAGTACTTC
TRBV14	TRBJ2-1	-	-	CASSQDWVGDSYNEQFF	TGTGCCAGCAGCCAAGATTGGGTCGGAGACTCTTACAATGAGCAGTTCTTC
TRBV5-1	TRBJ1-1	-	-	CASSPAEAATEAFF	TGCGCCAGCAGCCCCGCGGAGGCCGCCACTGAAGCTTTCTTT
TRBV29-1	TRBJ1-5	-	-	CSVGGGPGQPQHF	TGCAGCGTTGGGGGGGGCCCTGGCCAGCCCCAGCATTTT
TRBV5-4	TRBJ1-4	-	-	CASSPGANEKLFF	TGTGCCAGCAGTCCAGGGGCTAATGAAAAACTGTTTTTT
TRBV28	TRBJ1-1	-	-	CASTESGPTEYNEAFF	TGTGCCAGCACCGAATCGGGCCCGACGGAATACAATGAAGCTTTCTTT
TRBV5-1	TRBJ2-3	once	TRBD1	CASSSGQGAEDTQYF	TGCGCCAGCAGCTCGGGACAGGGGGCTGAAGATACGCAGTATTTT
TRBV20-1	TRBJ2-1	-	-	CSASWADEQFF	TGCAGTGCTAGTTGGGCAGATGAGCAGTTCTTC
TRBV25-1	TRBJ1-3	-	-	CASSNPGTASGNTIYF	TGTGCCAGCAGTAACCCCGGGACGGCCTCTGGAAACACCATATATTTT
TRBV7-9	TRBJ1-5	-	-	CASSSRGNQPQHF	TGTGCCAGCAGCTCCAGAGGCAATCAGCCCCAGCATTTT
TRBV5-1	TRBJ2-7	-	TRBD1	CASSSRASGQGWYEQYF	TGCGCCAGCAGCTCTAGGGCCTCGGGACAGGGTTGGTACGAGCAGTACTTC
TRBV16	TRBJ1-1	-	-	CASSQSAPLGLGQNTEAFF	TGTGCCAGCAGCCAATCGGCGCCCTTGGGCTTAGGGCAGAACACTGAAGCTTTCTTT
TRBV28	TRBJ2-1	-	TRBD2	CASSFRFRLAGEIRYNEQFF	TGTGCCAGCAGTTTTCGTTTCAGGCTAGCGGGAGAGATTAGGTACAATGAGCAGTTCTTC
TRBV6-1	TRBJ2-3	-	TRBD1	CASSEFIQGATDTQYF	TGTGCCAGCAGTGAATTTATACAGGGGGCAACGGATACGCAGTATTTT
TRBV27	TRBJ1-1	once	-	CASSLSRGGTEAFF	TGTGCCAGCAGTTTATCAAGAGGTGGAACTGAAGCTTTCTTT
TRBV28	TRBJ1-4	-	-	CASSLAGSEKLFF	TGTGCCAGCAGTTTAGCAGGATCTGAAAAACTGTTTTTT
TRBV5-1	TRBJ2-7	-	-	CASRSLNRSSYEQYF	TGCGCCAGCCGGAGCCTCAACCGAAGCTCCTACGAGCAGTACTTC
TRBV2	TRBJ2-5	-	-	CASSVSGAGTQYF	TGTGCCAGCAGTGTTTCGGGTGCTGGGACCCAGTACTTC
TRBV5-1	TRBJ1-1	-	TRBD1	CASSLAGGNTEAFF	TGCGCCAGCAGCTTGGCAGGGGGGAACACTGAAGCTTTCTTT
TRBV30	TRBJ1-5	-	-	CAWSTQGTQPQHF	TGTGCCTGGAGTACTCAGGGAACTCAGCCCCAGCATTTT
TRBV6-1	TRBJ1-2	-	-	CASSEARQVAYGYTF	TGTGCCAGCAGTGAAGCCAGACAGGTTGCATATGGCTACACCTTC
TRBV10-1	TRBJ2-7	-	-	CASSEGVRGISYEQYF	TGCGCCAGCAGTGAGGGTGTTCGGGGGATTAGTTACGAGCAGTACTTC
TRBV30	TRBJ2-5	-	-	CAWNLAGETQYF	TGTGCCTGGAACCTGGCCGGGGAGACCCAGTACTTC
TRBV11-2	TRBJ2-1	-	-	CASSLGLSPNNEQFF	TGTGCCAGCAGTCTCGGATTATCCCCCAACAATGAGCAGTTCTTC
TRBV28	TRBJ2-4	-	TRBD2	CASSSTTPGLAGGLAKNIQYF	TGTGCCAGCAGCTCTACTACTCCGGGACTAGCGGGAGGTCTAGCCAAAAACATTCAGTACTTC